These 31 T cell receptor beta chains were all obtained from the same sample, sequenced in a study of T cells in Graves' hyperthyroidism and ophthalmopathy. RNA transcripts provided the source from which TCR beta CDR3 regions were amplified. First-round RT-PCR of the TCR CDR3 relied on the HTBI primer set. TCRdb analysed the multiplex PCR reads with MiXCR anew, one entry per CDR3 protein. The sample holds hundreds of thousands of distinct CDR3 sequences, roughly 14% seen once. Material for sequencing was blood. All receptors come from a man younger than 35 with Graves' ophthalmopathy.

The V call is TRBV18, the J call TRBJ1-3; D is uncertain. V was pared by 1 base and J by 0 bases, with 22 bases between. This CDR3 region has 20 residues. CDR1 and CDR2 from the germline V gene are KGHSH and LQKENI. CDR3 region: CASSPLPKTLYHPSGNTIYF. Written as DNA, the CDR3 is TGTGCCAGCTCACCACTACCAAAAACTCTCTACCACCCCTCTGGAAACACCATATATTTT. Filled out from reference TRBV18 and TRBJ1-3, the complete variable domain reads NAGVMQNPRHLVRRRGQEARLRCSPMKGHSHVYWYRQLPEEGLKFMVYLQKENIIDESGMPKERFSAEFPKEGPSILRIQQVVRGDSAAYFCASSPLPKTLYHPSGNTIYFGEGSWLTVV.

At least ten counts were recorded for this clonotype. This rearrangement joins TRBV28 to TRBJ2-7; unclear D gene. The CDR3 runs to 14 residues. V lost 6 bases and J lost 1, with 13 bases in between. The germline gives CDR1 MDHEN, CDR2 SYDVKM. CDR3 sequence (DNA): TGTGCCAGCAGATCCTCAGGTTATTCCTACGAGCAGTACTTC. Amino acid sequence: CASRSSGYSYEQYF.

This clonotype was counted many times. CDR3 bases: TGTGCCAGCAGCCTCACGGCAGGGTCAAGCAATCAGCCCCAGCATTTT. This encodes CASSLTAGSSNQPQHF. The chain couples TRBV7-2 to TRBJ1-5, with D maybe TRBD1 (5 bases). Trimming took off 5 bases at V and 1 base at J, with 15 bases between the two ends. This CDR3 region has 16 residues. Germline CDR1 SGHTA, CDR2 FQGNSA.

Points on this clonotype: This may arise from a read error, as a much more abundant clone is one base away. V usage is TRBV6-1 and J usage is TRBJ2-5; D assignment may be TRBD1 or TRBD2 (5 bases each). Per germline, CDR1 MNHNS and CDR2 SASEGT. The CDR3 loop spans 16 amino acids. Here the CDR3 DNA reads TGTGCCAACAGTGAAGCTCCAACGGGGCCCCGGGAGACCCAGTACTTC. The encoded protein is CANSEAPTGPRETQYF.

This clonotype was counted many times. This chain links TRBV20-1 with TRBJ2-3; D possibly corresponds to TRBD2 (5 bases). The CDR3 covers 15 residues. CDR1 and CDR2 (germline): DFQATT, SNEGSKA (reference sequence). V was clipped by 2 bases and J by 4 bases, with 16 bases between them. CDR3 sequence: CSARSAEGAADTQYF. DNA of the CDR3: TGCAGTGCTAGATCGGCTGAGGGTGCTGCAGATACGCAGTATTTT.

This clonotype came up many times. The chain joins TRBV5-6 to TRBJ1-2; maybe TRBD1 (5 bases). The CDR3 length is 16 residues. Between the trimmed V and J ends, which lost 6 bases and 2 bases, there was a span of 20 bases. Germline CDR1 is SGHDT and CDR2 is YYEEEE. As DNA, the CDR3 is TGTGCCAGCACCTGGGAGTTCAGGGAGGGGAACTATGGCTACACCTTC. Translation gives CASTWEFREGNYGYTF.

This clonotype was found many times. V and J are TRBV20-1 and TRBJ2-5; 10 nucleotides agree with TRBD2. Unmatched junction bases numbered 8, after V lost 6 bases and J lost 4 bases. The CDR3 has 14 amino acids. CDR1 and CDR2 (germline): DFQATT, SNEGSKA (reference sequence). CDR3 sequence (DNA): TGCAGTGCCCTGAGCGGGGGGGCCGGAGAGACCCAGTACTTC. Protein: CSALSGGAGETQYF.

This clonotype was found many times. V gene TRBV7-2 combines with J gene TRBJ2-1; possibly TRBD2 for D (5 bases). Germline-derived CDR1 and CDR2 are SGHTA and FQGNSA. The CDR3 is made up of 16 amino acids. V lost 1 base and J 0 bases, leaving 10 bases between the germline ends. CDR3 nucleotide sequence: TGTGCCAGCAGCTTAGATTTTAGCGCCTCCTACAATGAGCAGTTCTTC. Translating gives CASSLDFSASYNEQFF.

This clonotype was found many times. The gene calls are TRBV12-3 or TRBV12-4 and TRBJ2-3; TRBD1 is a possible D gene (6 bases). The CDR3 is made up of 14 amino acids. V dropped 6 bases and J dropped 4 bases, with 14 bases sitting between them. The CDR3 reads CASRKRGLADTQYF. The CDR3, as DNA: TGTGCCAGCAGAAAGAGGGGGTTGGCAGATACGCAGTATTTT.

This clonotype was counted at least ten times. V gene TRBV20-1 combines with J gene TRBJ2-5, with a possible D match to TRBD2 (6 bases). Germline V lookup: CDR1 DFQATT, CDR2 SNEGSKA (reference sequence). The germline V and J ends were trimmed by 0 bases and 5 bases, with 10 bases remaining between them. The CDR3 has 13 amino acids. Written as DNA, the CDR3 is TGCAGTGCTAGAGAAGGGGCGGGGGAGACCCAGTACTTC. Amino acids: CSAREGAGETQYF.

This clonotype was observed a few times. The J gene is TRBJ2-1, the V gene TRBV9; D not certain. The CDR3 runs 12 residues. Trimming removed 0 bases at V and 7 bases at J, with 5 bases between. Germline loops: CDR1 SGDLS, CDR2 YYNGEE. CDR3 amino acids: CASSVVRNEQFF. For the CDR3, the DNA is TGTGCCAGCAGCGTAGTAAGGAATGAGCAGTTCTTC.

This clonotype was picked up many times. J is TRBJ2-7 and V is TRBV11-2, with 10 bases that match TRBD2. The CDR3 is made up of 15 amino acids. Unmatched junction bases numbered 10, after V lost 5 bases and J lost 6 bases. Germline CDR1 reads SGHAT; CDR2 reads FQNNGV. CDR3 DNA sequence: TGTGCCAGCAGCCCCCTAGGGCTAGCGGGAGCCGAGCAGTACTTC. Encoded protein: CASSPLGLAGAEQYF.

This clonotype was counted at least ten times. The CDR3 nucleotides are TGCAGTGCTAGGTTACAGGGGACCTACGAGCAGTACTTC. It specifies CSARLQGTYEQYF. The chain recombines TRBV20-1 with TRBJ2-7, with TRBD1 matching 7 bases. J gave up 2 bases and V 3 bases, and 4 bases lay outside the gene matches. The CDR3 spans 13 residues. In germline, CDR1 is DFQATT, CDR2 SNEGSKA (reference sequence).

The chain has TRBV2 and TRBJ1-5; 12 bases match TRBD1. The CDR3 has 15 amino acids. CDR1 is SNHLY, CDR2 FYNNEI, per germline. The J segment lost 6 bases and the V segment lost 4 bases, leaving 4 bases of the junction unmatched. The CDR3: CASSAGQGAVQPQHF. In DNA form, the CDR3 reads TGTGCCAGCAGTGCGGGACAGGGGGCGGTTCAGCCCCAGCATTTT.

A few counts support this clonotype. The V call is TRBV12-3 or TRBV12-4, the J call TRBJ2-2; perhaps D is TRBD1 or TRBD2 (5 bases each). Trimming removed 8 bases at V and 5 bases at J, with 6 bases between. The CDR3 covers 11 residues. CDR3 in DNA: TGTGCCAGCTGGGGGACCGGGGAGCTGTTTTTT. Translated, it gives CASWGTGELFF.

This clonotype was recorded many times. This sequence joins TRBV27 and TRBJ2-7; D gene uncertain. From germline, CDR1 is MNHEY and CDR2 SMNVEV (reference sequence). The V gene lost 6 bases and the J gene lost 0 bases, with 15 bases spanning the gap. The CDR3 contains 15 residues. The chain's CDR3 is CASRPGSPSSYEQYF. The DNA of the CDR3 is TGTGCCAGCAGGCCCGGAAGTCCGAGCTCCTACGAGCAGTACTTC.

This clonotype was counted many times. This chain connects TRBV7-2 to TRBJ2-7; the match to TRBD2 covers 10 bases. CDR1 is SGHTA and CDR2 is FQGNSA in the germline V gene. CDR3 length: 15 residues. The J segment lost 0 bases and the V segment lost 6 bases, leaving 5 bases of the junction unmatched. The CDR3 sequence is CASRLLAGSSYEQYF. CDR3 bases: TGTGCCAGCAGGCTACTAGCGGGGAGCTCCTACGAGCAGTACTTC.

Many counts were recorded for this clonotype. CDR3 loop: CASSPGTVSYNEQFF. The CDR3 DNA reads as TGCGCCAGCAGCCCAGGGACGGTCTCCTACAATGAGCAGTTCTTC. The chain employs TRBV5-1 and TRBJ2-1, with D possibly being TRBD1 or TRBD2 (5 bases each). V gave up 4 bases and J gave up 0 bases, with 11 bases separating them. This CDR3 contains 15 residues. Germline assignment: CDR1 SGHRS and CDR2 YFSETQ.

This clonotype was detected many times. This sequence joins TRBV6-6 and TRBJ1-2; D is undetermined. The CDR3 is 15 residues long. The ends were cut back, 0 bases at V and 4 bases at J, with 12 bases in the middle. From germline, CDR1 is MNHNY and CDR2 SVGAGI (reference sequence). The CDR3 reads CASSYSADGGYGYTF. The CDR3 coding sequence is TGTGCCAGCAGTTACTCAGCGGACGGAGGCTATGGCTACACCTTC.

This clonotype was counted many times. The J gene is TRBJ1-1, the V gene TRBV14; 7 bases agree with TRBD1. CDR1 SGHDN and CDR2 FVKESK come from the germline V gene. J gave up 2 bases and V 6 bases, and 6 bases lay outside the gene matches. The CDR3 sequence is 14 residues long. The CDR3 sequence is CASSPQGSNTEAFF. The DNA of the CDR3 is TGTGCCAGCAGTCCACAGGGGAGCAACACTGAAGCTTTCTTT.

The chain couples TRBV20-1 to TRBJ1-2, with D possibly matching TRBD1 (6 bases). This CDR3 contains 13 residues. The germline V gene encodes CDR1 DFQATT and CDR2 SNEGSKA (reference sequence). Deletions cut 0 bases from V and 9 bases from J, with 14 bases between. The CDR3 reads CSARDQGLLSYTF. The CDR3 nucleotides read TGCAGTGCTAGAGACCAGGGGCTTTTGAGCTACACCTTC.

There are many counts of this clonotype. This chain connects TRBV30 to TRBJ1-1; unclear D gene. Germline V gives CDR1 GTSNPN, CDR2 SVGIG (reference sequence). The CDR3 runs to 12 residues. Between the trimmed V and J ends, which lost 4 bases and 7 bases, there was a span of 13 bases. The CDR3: CAWKPGQSEAFF. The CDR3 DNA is TGTGCCTGGAAGCCGGGTCAGAGTGAAGCTTTCTTT.

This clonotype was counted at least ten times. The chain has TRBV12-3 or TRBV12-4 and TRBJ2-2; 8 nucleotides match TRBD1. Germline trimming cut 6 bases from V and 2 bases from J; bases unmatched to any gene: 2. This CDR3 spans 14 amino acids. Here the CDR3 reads CASRTGDNTGELFF. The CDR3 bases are TGTGCCAGCAGGACAGGGGACAACACCGGGGAGCTGTTTTTT.

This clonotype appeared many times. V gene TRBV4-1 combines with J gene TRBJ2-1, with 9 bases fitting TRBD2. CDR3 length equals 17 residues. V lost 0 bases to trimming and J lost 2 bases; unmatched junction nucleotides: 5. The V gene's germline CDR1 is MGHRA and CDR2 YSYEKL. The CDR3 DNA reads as TGCGCCAGCAGCCAAGAACCTCTAGCGGGGCCCTACAATGAGCAGTTCTTC. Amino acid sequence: CASSQEPLAGPYNEQFF.

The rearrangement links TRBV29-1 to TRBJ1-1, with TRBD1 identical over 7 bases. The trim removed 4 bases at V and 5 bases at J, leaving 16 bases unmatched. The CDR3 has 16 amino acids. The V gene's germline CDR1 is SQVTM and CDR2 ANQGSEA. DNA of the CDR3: TGCAGCGTTGTGAGGGGGAGGCAGGGGGGTTTAACTGAAGCTTTCTTT. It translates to CSVVRGRQGGLTEAFF.

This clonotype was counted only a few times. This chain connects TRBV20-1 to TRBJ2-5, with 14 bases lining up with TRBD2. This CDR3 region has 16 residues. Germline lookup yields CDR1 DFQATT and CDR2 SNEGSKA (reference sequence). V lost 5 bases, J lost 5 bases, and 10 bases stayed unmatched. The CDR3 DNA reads TGCAGTGCTTCCCTCGGACTAGCGGGAGGAGTTGAGACCCAGTACTTC. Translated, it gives CSASLGLAGGVETQYF.

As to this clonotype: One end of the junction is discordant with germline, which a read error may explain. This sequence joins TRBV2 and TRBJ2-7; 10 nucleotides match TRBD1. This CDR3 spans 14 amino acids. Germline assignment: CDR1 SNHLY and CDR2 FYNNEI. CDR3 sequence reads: CASVRTGGTYEQHF. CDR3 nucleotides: TGTGCCAGCGTTCGGACAGGGGGTACCTACGAGCAGCACTTC.

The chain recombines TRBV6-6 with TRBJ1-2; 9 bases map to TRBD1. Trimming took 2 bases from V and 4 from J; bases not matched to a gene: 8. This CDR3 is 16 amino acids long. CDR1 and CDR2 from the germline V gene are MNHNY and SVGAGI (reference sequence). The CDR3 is CASSYPQGAPAYGYTF. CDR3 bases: TGTGCCAGCAGTTACCCACAGGGGGCGCCGGCCTATGGCTACACCTTC.

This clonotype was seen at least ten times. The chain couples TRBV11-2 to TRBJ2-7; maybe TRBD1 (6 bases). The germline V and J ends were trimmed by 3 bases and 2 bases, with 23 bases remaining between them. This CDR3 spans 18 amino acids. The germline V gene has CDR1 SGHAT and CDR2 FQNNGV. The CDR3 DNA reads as TGTGCCAGCAGCTTGAAGGCCGGGACATGGGATGATGCCTACGAGCAGTACTTC. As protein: CASSLKAGTWDDAYEQYF. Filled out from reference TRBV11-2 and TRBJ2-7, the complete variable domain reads EAGVAQSPRYKIIEKRQSVAFWCNPISGHATLYWYQQILGQGPKLLIQFQNNGVVDDSQLPKDRFSAERLKGVDSTLKIQPAKLEDSAVYLCASSLKAGTWDDAYEQYFGPGTRLTVT.

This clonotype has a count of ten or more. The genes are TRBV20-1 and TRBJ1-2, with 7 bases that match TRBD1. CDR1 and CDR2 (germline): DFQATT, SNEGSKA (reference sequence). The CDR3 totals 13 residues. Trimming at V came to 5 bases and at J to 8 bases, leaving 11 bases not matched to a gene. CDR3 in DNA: TGCAGTGCTGTAGGGAGAGGGGGCTTGGGCTACACCTTC. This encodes CSAVGRGGLGYTF.

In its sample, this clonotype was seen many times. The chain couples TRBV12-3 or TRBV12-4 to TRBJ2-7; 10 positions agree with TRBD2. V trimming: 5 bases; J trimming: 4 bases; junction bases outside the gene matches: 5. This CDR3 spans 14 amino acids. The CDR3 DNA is TGTGCCAGCAGTCCTAGCGGGAGTAAGTACGAGCAGTACTTC. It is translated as CASSPSGSKYEQYF.